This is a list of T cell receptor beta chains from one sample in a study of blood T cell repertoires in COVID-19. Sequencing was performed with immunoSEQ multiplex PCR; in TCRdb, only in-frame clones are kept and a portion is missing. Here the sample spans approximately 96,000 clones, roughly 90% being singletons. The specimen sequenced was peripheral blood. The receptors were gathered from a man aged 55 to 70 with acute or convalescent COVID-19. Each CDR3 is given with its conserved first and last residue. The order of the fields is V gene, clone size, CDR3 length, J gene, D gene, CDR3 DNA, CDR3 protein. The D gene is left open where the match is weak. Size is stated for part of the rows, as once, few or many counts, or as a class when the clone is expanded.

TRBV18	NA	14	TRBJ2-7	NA	TGTGCCAGCTCACCCCCACTAGGGCGGTACGAGCAGTACTTC	CASSPPLGRYEQYF
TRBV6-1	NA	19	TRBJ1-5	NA	TGTGCCAGCAGTGATGAGAAGGGGAGGTTGAGGGATAGCAATCAGCCCCAGCATTTT	CASSDEKGRLRDSNQPQHF
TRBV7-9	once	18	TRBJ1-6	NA	TGTGCCAGCAGCTTAGTAACGTCCGGCGTTGGGGCTAATTCACCCCTCCACTTT	CASSLVTSGVGANSPLHF
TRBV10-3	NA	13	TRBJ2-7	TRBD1	TGTGCCATCAGTTCGACAGGGGCACTCGAGCAGTACTTC	CAISSTGALEQYF
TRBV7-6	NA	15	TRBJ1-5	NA	TGTGCCAGCAGCCCCGGTGCAGGGCGCAATCAGCCCCAGCATTTT	CASSPGAGRNQPQHF
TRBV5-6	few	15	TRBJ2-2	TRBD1	TGTGCCAGCAGCTTGGGACAGGGGGGAACCGGGGAGCTGTTTTTT	CASSLGQGGTGELFF
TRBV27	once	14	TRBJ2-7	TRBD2	TGTGCCAGCAGTCCTCTAGCGGCTTCCTACGAGCAGTACTTC	CASSPLAASYEQYF
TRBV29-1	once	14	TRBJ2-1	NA	TGCAGCGTTGAAGTCCCAGGGACTCCCAATGAGCAGTTCTTC	CSVEVPGTPNEQFF
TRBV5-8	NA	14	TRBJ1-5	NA	TGTGCCAGCAGTCCCGACACCTTTAATCAGCCCCAGCATTTT	CASSPDTFNQPQHF
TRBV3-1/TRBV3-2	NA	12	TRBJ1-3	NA	TGTGCCAGCAGCCAACGAGAAAACACCATATATTTT	CASSQRENTIYF